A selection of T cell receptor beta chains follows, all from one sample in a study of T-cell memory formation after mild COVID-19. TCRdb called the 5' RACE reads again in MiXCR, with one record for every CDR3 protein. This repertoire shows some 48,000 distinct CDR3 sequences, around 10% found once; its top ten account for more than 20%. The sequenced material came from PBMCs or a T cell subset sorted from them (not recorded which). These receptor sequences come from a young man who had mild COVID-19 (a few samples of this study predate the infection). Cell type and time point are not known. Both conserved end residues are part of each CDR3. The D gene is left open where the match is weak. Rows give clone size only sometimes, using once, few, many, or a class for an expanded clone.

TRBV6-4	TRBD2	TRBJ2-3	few	TGTGCCAGCAGTGACTCGGGGCGGGGGATCACAGATACGCAGTATTTT	CASSDSGRGITDTQYF
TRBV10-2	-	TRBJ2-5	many	TGCGCCAGCAGTGAGGAGGGGGGAGAGACCCAGTACTTC	CASSEEGGETQYF
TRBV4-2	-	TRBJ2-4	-	TGTGCCAGCAGCCAAGATCGGGAGAACATTCAGTACTTC	CASSQDRENIQYF
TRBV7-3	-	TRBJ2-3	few	TGTGCCAGCAGTACCACCCCGAGGGTAGATACGCAGTATTTT	CASSTTPRVDTQYF
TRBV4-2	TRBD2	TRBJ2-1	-	TGTGCCAGCAGCACCTTAAACCTAGCGGGGGAACACAATGAGCAGTTCTTC	CASSTLNLAGEHNEQFF
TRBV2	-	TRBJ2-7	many	TGTGCCAGCACCCACCCTTCAGGGACGGTTTCCTACGAGCAGTACTTC	CASTHPSGTVSYEQYF
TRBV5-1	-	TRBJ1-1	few	TGCGCCAGCAGTTTTTGGGACGTCAACACTGAAGCTTTCTTT	CASSFWDVNTEAFF
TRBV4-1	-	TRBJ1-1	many	TGCGCCAGCAGCCAAGGGGGGGTAAAGCCTTTCTTT	CASSQGGVKPFF
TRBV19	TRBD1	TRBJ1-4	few	TGTGCCAGTAGTGCCGGACAGGGGCCCATGGAGGAAAAACTGTTTTTT	CASSAGQGPMEEKLFF
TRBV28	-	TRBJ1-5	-	TGTGCCAGCAGTTCCGAGTATCAGCCCCAGCATTTT	CASSSEYQPQHF
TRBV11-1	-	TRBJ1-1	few	TGTGCCAGCAGCGGAACGAGGACGGTTGAAGCTTTCTTT	CASSGTRTVEAFF
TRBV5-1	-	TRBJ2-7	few	TGCGCCAGCAGCCTCCGGACGAGCGACGAGCAGTACTTC	CASSLRTSDEQYF
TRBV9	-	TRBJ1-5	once	TGTGCCAGCAGCGTAGACGTGTTCCAGCCCCAGCATTTT	CASSVDVFQPQHF
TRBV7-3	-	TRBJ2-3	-	TGTGCCAGCAGCCCTATGGGGGATACGCAGTATTTT	CASSPMGDTQYF
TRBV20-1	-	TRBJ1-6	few	TGCAGTGCTAGAGACAGGGGAGATACACCCCTCCACTTT	CSARDRGDTPLHF
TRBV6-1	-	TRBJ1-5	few	TGTGCCAGCAGTGAAGCGCCTTCGAGCCATCAGCCCCAGCATTTT	CASSEAPSSHQPQHF
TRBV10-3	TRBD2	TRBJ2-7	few	TGTGCCATCAGTGAGTCGATTAGCGGGTCCTCCTACGAGCAGTACTTC	CAISESISGSSYEQYF